The following is a TCR beta chain sequence with its context. The sample is drawn from a study of T cells after yellow fever vaccination. Across the whole study: SMART-Seq v4 Ultra Low Input prepared libraries from low-cell fractions.

TCRdb processed the 5' RACE reads anew with MiXCR; each CDR3 protein has one entry. The table has about 630,000 distinct CDR3 sequences, 9% to 15% seen once. Trimming removed 9 bases at V and 2 bases at J, with 18 bases between. Germline assignment: CDR1 LGHNT and CDR2 FRNRAP. The CDR3 has 15 residues. The chain uses TRBV12-5 and TRBJ2-3, with D possibly being TRBD1 (5 bases). The material was PBMCs, obtained on the day of the yellow fever booster vaccination. This sequence originates from a man younger than 40 who received the YFV17D yellow fever vaccine. Written as DNA, the CDR3 is TGTGCTAGCCAACCAACCTCAGGGTACACAGATACGCAGTATTTT. Its translation: CASQPTSGYTDTQYF.